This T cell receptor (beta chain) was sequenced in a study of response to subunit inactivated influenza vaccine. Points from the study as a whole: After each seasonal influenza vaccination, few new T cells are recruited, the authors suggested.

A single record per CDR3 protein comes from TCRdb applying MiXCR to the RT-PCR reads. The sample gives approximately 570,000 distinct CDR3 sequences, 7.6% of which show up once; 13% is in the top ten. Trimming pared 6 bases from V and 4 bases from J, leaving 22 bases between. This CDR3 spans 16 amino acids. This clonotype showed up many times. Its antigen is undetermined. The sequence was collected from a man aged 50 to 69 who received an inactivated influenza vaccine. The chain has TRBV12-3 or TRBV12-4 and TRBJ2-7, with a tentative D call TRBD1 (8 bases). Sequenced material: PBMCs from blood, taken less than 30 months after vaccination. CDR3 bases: TGTGCCAGCAGCCCCAGAGAAGGACAGGGAGGGTACGAGCAGTACTTC. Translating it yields CASSPREGQGGYEQYF.